This passage covers 22 T cell receptor beta chains from one sample sequenced in a study of OX40 agonist ivuxolimab in advanced cancers. TCRdb keeps only in-frame clones here, not all; method: immunoSEQ multiplex PCR. The table has tens of thousands of clones, 87% seen once. This material consisted of CD4+ or CD8+ T cells sorted from blood, taken in a trial of the OX40 agonist ivuxolimab. All receptors derive from an adult with an advanced solid tumor such as melanoma, head and neck, liver or kidney cancer.

The genes are TRBV5-1 and TRBJ2-5; D is ambiguous. Germline V lookup: CDR1 SGHRS, CDR2 YFSETQ. V was clipped by 0 bases and J by 6 bases, with 15 bases between them. The CDR3 spans 15 residues. CDR3 in amino acids: CASSLAGQHQQTQYF. The CDR3, as DNA: TGCGCCAGCAGCTTGGCCGGGCAACACCAGCAGACCCAGTACTTC.

This sequence joins TRBV9 and TRBJ2-7; unclear D gene. The ends were cut back, 0 bases at V and 7 bases at J, with 8 bases in the middle. Germline CDR1 is SGDLS and CDR2 is YYNGEE. The CDR3 consists of 12 residues. CDR3 sequence: CASSVVDLEQYF. The CDR3 region has the DNA TGTGCCAGCAGCGTAGTTGATTTGGAGCAGTACTTC. Variable domain in full (rest from reference TRBV9 and TRBJ2-7): DSGVTQTPKHLITATGQRVTLRCSPRSGDLSVYWYQQSLDQGLQFLIQYYNGEERAKGNILERFSAQQFPDLHSELNLSSLELGDSALYFCASSVVDLEQYFGPGTRLTVT.

The rearrangement uses TRBV6-6 and TRBJ1-4; a weak D match, TRBD1 (6 bases). The ends were cut back, 8 bases at V and 11 bases at J, with 21 bases in the middle. The CDR3 extends over 14 amino acids. The germline V gene has CDR1 MNHNY and CDR2 SVGAGI (reference sequence). CDR3 coding DNA: TGTGCCAGCGGCTCAGGGGCCATTCGAGGGAAACTGTTTTTT. Translated, it gives CASGSGAIRGKLFF.

The chain recombines TRBV6-6 with TRBJ2-7, with a tentative D call TRBD1 (6 bases). Germline assignment: CDR1 MNHNY and CDR2 SVGAGI (reference sequence). Trimming removed 6 bases at V and 2 bases at J, with 14 bases between. The CDR3 is made up of 14 amino acids. CDR3 nucleotide sequence: TGTGCCAGCAGCACCGGGACATCCGCCTACGAGCAGTACTTC. It specifies CASSTGTSAYEQYF.

The chain joins TRBV6-5 to TRBJ1-2; a weak D match, TRBD1 (6 bases). V was pared by 4 bases and J by 0 bases, with 12 bases between. Germline V gives CDR1 MNHEY, CDR2 SVGAGI. The CDR3 is 15 amino acids. The CDR3 region is CASSSWTVTNYGYTF. As DNA, the CDR3 is TGTGCCAGCAGTTCGTGGACAGTAACTAACTATGGCTACACCTTC.

V and J are TRBV7-9 and TRBJ1-2, with a weak D call TRBD1 (5 bases). Germline values: CDR1 SEHNR, CDR2 FQNEAQ (reference sequence). This CDR3 has 14 residues. V lost 5 bases and J lost 3, with 13 bases in between. CDR3 in amino acids: CASSTGDRYYGYTF. The CDR3 bases are TGTGCCAGCAGCACCGGGGACCGATACTATGGCTACACCTTC.

V gene TRBV2 combines with J gene TRBJ2-4; 8 nucleotides align to TRBD1. J lost 16 bases, V lost 3 bases, and 2 bases had no gene match. The germline V gene has CDR1 SNHLY and CDR2 FYNNEI. This CDR3 contains 10 residues. The DNA of the CDR3 is TGTGCCAGCAGTGAGGACAGGGCTTACTTC. This encodes CASSEDRAYF. Full variable domain (remainder filled in from reference TRBV2 and TRBJ2-4): EPEVTQTPSHQVTQMGQEVILRCVPISNHLYFYWYRQILGQKVEFLVSFYNNEISEKSEIFDDQFSVERPDGSNFTLKIRSTKLEDSAMYFCASSEDRAYFGAGTRLSVL.

J is TRBJ1-5 and V is TRBV7-9, with 8 bases matching TRBD1. CDR1 and CDR2 (germline): SEHNR, FQNEAQ (reference sequence). Trimming cost V 6 bases and J 7 bases; bases outside gene matches: 8. CDR3 length: 14 amino acids. CDR3 nucleotides: TGTGCCAGCAGACAACCCAGGGGGCGCCAGCCCCAGCATTTT. It specifies CASRQPRGRQPQHF.

V usage is TRBV7-2 and J usage is TRBJ2-3; D not certain. The CDR3 contains 13 residues. V was clipped by 3 bases and J by 8 bases, with 12 bases between them. Germline assignment: CDR1 SGHTA and CDR2 FQGNSA. CDR3 amino acids: CASSFAELGTQYF. DNA for the CDR3: TGTGCCAGCAGCTTCGCGGAATTGGGTACGCAGTATTTT.

This clone occurred once. This sequence joins TRBV19 and TRBJ2-5; 7 bases agree with TRBD2. The germline gives CDR1 LNHDA, CDR2 SQIVND (reference sequence). V trimming: 9 bases; J trimming: 4 bases; junction bases outside the gene matches: 8. This CDR3 is built from 13 residues. The CDR3 is CASRRERGETQYF. In DNA form, the CDR3 reads TGTGCCAGCCGGCGGGAGAGGGGAGAGACCCAGTACTTC.

The chain couples TRBV7-2 to TRBJ2-7; 10 bases map to TRBD1. This CDR3 is 14 amino acids long. In germline, CDR1 is SGHTA, CDR2 FQGNSA. The V gene end was trimmed by 5 bases and the J gene end by 4 bases; junction bases not matched to a gene: 5. CDR3 DNA sequence: TGTGCCAGCAGCCCTCGACAGGGGGCGTACGAGCAGTACTTC. Translated: CASSPRQGAYEQYF. The complete variable domain, with remaining parts taken from reference TRBV7-2 and TRBJ2-7, reads GAGVSQSPSNKVTEKGKDVELRCDPISGHTALYWYRQSLGQGLEFLIYFQGNSAPDKSGLPSDRFSAERTGGSVSTLTIQRTQQEDSAVYLCASSPRQGAYEQYFGPGTRLTVT.

V and J are TRBV2 and TRBJ2-7, with 9 positions matching TRBD1. Germline CDR1 is SNHLY and CDR2 is FYNNEI. Trimming cost V 6 bases and J 4 bases; bases outside gene matches: 7. The CDR3 covers 14 residues. The CDR3 loop is CASSVDRGGYEQYF. The CDR3 DNA reads TGTGCCAGCAGCGTGGACAGGGGCGGTTACGAGCAGTACTTC. The variable domain in full, completed from reference TRBV2 and TRBJ2-7, reads EPEVTQTPSHQVTQMGQEVILRCVPISNHLYFYWYRQILGQKVEFLVSFYNNEISEKSEIFDDQFSVERPDGSNFTLKIRSTKLEDSAMYFCASSVDRGGYEQYFGPGTRLTVT.

CDR3 amino acids: CASHLKGERRRASEAFF. CDR3 sequence (DNA): TGCGCCAGCCACCTAAAAGGGGAAAGAAGGAGAGCGTCTGAAGCTTTCTTT. The rearrangement joins TRBV5-1 to TRBJ1-1, with TRBD1 as a possible D gene (5 bases). Trimming shortened V by 7 bases and J by 6 bases, and 28 bases separated the two germline ends. Germline CDR1 reads SGHRS; CDR2 reads YFSETQ. The CDR3 is 17 residues long.

The J gene is TRBJ2-7, the V gene TRBV6-1; D unclear. V lost 4 bases, J lost 5 bases, and 12 bases lay in between. In germline, CDR1 is MNHNS, CDR2 SASEGT. CDR3 size: 13 residues. DNA for the CDR3: TGTGCCAGCAGTGTTCATATTCTGGACGAGCAGTACTTC. This codes for CASSVHILDEQYF.

This clone was counted a few times. The chain is built from TRBV10-3 and TRBJ2-7, with D perhaps TRBD2 (6 bases). The V gene lost 4 bases and the J gene lost 1 base, with 11 bases spanning the gap. Germline V lookup: CDR1 ENHRY, CDR2 SYGVKD. There are 14 residues in the CDR3. The CDR3 loop reads CAISVIGGSYEQYF. The CDR3 DNA reads TGTGCCATCAGTGTAATCGGGGGTTCCTACGAGCAGTACTTC.

Here the CDR3 reads CASSLVWGDGVANVLTF. DNA of the CDR3: TGTGCCAGCAGCTTGGTATGGGGAGATGGTGTCGCCAACGTCCTGACTTTC. The J gene is TRBJ2-6, the V gene TRBV5-8; weak D call: TRBD2 (5 bases). Germline assignment: CDR1 SGHTS and CDR2 YDEGEE. Trimming pared 0 bases from V and 7 bases from J, leaving 17 bases between. There are 17 residues in the CDR3. The full variable domain, with the rest looked up from reference TRBV5-8 and TRBJ2-6, is EAGVTQSPTHLIKTRGQQATLRCSPISGHTSVYWYQQALGLGLQFLLWYDEGEERNRGNFPPRFSGRQFPNYSSELNVNALELEDSALYLCASSLVWGDGVANVLTFGAGSRLTVL.

The rearrangement links TRBV18 to TRBJ1-1, with D possibly TRBD1 on 6 matching bases. The CDR3 has 15 residues. Germline V CDR1 and CDR2: KGHSH, LQKENI. Trimming removed 3 bases at V and 5 bases at J, with 16 bases between. The CDR3 nucleotides are TGTGCCAGCTCACCTCTAGCGGGGGCTGATACTGAAGCTTTCTTT. This encodes CASSPLAGADTEAFF. The complete variable domain, with remaining parts taken from reference TRBV18 and TRBJ1-1, reads NAGVMQNPRHLVRRRGQEARLRCSPMKGHSHVYWYRQLPEEGLKFMVYLQKENIIDESGMPKERFSAEFPKEGPSILRIQQVVRGDSAAYFCASSPLAGADTEAFFGQGTRLTVV.

The genes are TRBV6-5 and TRBJ2-7; D not resolved. V lost 0 bases and J lost 6, with 9 bases in between. Germline CDR1 and CDR2: MNHEY and SVGAGI. The CDR3 extends over 13 amino acids. This chain's CDR3 is CASSYSRSSEQYF. The CDR3 coding sequence is TGTGCCAGCAGTTACTCCAGGAGTTCCGAGCAGTACTTC.

This clone was found once. This CDR3 reads CASSLTSQAEQFF. The CDR3 DNA reads TGTGCCAGCAGCTTAACCTCGCAGGCTGAGCAGTTCTTC. The chain carries TRBV7-9 and TRBJ2-1; D is ambiguous. With 2 bases removed from V and 9 bases from J, the gap between germline ends came to 11 bases. The CDR3 contains 13 residues. Per germline, CDR1 SEHNR and CDR2 FQNEAQ (reference sequence).

V and J are TRBV19 and TRBJ1-5; no clear D. The CDR3 totals 15 residues. The germline V and J ends were trimmed by 3 bases and 4 bases, with 13 bases remaining between them. Germline V gene sequence: CDR1 LNHDA, CDR2 SQIVND (reference sequence). The CDR3 DNA follows: TGTGCCAGTAGTATCTTTCTAACGGGGAATCAGCCCCAGCATTTT. Translation gives CASSIFLTGNQPQHF.

In its sample, this clone was seen a few times. This chain connects TRBV6-1 to TRBJ1-1, with D possibly matching TRBD1 (6 bases). Germline V lookup: CDR1 MNHNS, CDR2 SASEGT. CDR3 length equals 11 residues. The V and J ends lost 4 bases and 9 bases respectively, with 9 bases between them. The CDR3 protein is CASSAWDKAFF. CDR3 bases: TGTGCCAGCAGTGCTTGGGACAAAGCTTTCTTT.

V gene TRBV9 combines with J gene TRBJ2-7, with TRBD1 matching 11 bases. The CDR3 is 14 residues long. Germline assignment: CDR1 SGDLS and CDR2 YYNGEE. V lost 4 bases and J lost 4; bases outside the gene matches: 4. The DNA for the CDR3 is TGTGCCAGCAGCAACCGGGACAGGGGGTACGAGCAGTACTTC. Translation: CASSNRDRGYEQYF.